Here is one TCR beta chain with its context. The data originate from a study of CD8 T cells in Susac syndrome. Sequencing of TCR beta was carried out in blood CD8+ and CD4+ T cells. Definite or probable Susac syndrome was diagnosed using recently defined diagnostic criteria. CDR1 SQVTM and CDR2 ANQGSEA come from the germline V gene. The length of the CDR3 is 12 residues. J was trimmed by 7 bases and V by 4 bases; bases with no gene match: 6. When the RNA was reverse transcribed, random hexamers were used with an input of about 0.5 to 1 ug. MiXCR, run by TCRdb on the immunoSEQ multiplex PCR reads, gives a single entry per CDR3 protein. The table includes approximately 190,000 distinct CDR3 sequences, around 93% detected once.

The TCR sequence derives from a human donor with Susac syndrome. This chain links TRBV29-1 with TRBJ1-2; 7 nucleotides align to TRBD1. The sequencing sample was made of CD8+ T cells from PBMCs. This CDR3 is CSVVQGIGGYTF. In DNA form, the CDR3 reads TGCAGCGTTGTACAGGGGATCGGTGGCTACACCTTC.